The 2 T cell receptor beta chains presented below share a single source sample, sequenced in a study of CD8+CD57+ T cells in acquired aplastic anemia. Researchers used genomic DNA as the template to profile TCR beta VDJ and CDR3. In TCRdb, the reads were re-called with MiXCR into one record per CDR3 protein. Altogether roughly 63,000 distinct CDR3 sequences are present, almost 55% being singletons, with the ten largest covering 6.5% to 9.5%. The sequencing input was sorted CD4+, CD8+, or CD8+CD57+ T cells (not recorded which) from PBMCs. The receptor set was obtained from a human donor in good health, serving as a control.

The J gene is TRBJ2-3, the V gene TRBV7-6, with D possibly TRBD2 on 6 matching bases. V was clipped by 3 bases and J by 5 bases, with 15 bases between them. The CDR3 length is 15 residues. CDR1 is SGHVS, CDR2 FNYEAQ, per germline. The CDR3 bases are TGTGCCAGCAGCTTCTCTCCGGGGGAAGTAGATACGCAGTATTTT. Translation: CASSFSPGEVDTQYF.

In its sample, this clonotype was seen once. The chain has TRBV29-1 and TRBJ1-4; D is ambiguous. Between the trimmed V and J ends, which lost 5 bases and 0 bases, there was a span of 13 bases. CDR1 is SQVTM and CDR2 is ANQGSEA in the germline V gene. The CDR3 covers 15 residues. This chain's CDR3 is CSVSDAVATNEKLFF. CDR3 nucleotides: TGCAGCGTTTCCGATGCGGTAGCAACTAATGAAAAACTGTTTTTT.